Sequencing of this T cell receptor beta chain was carried out in a study of response to subunit inactivated influenza vaccine. This clonotype occurred a few times. Its cognate antigen is unknown. TCRdb recomputed calls from the RT-PCR reads with MiXCR, one row per CDR3 protein. The table shows 200,000 to 250,000 distinct CDR3 sequences, with 12% occurring only once. The germline V and J ends were trimmed by 5 bases and 8 bases, with 7 bases remaining between them. The CDR3 contains 11 residues. The germline V gene encodes CDR1 DFQATT and CDR2 SNEGSKA (reference sequence). Regarding the study as a whole: Authors suggested few new T cells are recruited by each seasonal influenza vaccination.

Sample: non-naive T cells sorted from PBMCs, taken less than 15 days before vaccination. This receptor was obtained from a middle-aged man who received an inactivated influenza vaccine. This rearrangement joins TRBV20-1 to TRBJ1-6, with a tentative D call TRBD1 (5 bases). Here the CDR3 DNA reads TGCAGTGCTGTGGGGGATTCACCCCTCCACTTT. Amino acids: CSAVGDSPLHF.